This TCR beta chain was retrieved from a study of CD8 T cells in Susac syndrome. Per the germline V gene, CDR1 is SGHAT and CDR2 is FQNNGV. The V gene lost 1 base and the J gene lost 1 base, with 11 bases spanning the gap. The CDR3 loop spans 15 amino acids. As concerns this clonotype: Its target is unknown.

TCR beta sequencing was performed on blood CD8+ and CD4+ T cells. Isolation of CD8+ and CD4+ T cells was performed negatively, whereas enrichment of TEMRA cells was done by FACS. The study's findings and limits: In its TCR sequencing and HLA analysis, the study acknowledged that the number of individuals was relatively small.

Random hexamers were used to reverse transcribe an amount of 0.5 to 1 ug RNA. A multiplex approach, immunoSEQ multiplex PCR, amplified TCR beta CDR3 across 54 Vbeta and 13 Jbeta. TCRdb reprocessed the immunoSEQ multiplex PCR reads with MiXCR, giving one entry per CDR3 protein. The sample lists some 400,000 distinct CDR3 sequences; roughly 85% were seen once. Material for sequencing was CD8+ T cells from PBMCs. The chain joins TRBV11-2 to TRBJ2-7, with D possibly being TRBD1 (6 bases). This TCR was recovered from a human donor with multiple sclerosis. CDR3 amino acids: CASSLGTGLSYEQYF. The CDR3 bases are TGTGCCAGCAGCTTAGGAACAGGGTTGTCCTACGAGCAGTACTTC.